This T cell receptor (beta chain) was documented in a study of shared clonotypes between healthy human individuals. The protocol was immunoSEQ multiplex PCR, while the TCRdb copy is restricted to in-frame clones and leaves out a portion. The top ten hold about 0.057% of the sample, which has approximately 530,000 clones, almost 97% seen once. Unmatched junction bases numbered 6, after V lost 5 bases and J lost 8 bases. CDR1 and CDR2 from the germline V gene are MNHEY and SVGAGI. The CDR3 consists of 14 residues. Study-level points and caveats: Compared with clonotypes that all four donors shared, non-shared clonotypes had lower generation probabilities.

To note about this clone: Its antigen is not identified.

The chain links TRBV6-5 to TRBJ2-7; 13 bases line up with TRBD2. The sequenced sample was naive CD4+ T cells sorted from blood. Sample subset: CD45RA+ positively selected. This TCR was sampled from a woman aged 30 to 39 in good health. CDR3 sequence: CASSPGTSGKQQYF. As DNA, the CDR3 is TGTGCCAGCAGTCCTGGGACTAGCGGGAAGCAGCAGTACTTC.